Listed below are T cell receptor beta chains from one sample, sequenced in a study of T-cell reconstitution after alpha-beta-depleted transplantation in children. TCRdb reprocessed the PCR reads via MiXCR and lists one record per CDR3 protein. The profile shows 200,000 to 250,000 distinct CDR3 sequences, around 9.5% of them singletons. Specimen: PBMCs from the stem cell graft donor, collected from the stem cell graft. These receptors all come from a human donor who donated a stem cell graft to a child with acute lymphoblastic leukemia. CDR3s include the opening cysteine and the closing phenylalanine or tryptophan. A D gene is named only where the DNA matches it firmly. Size is stated for part of the rows, as once, few or many counts, or as a class when the clone is expanded.

D gene	clone size	J gene	CDR3 length	V gene	CDR3 protein	CDR3 DNA
TRBD1	many	TRBJ1-3	16	TRBV5-6	CASSTVGQGRGNTIYF	TGTGCCAGCAGCACCGTAGGACAGGGGCGCGGAAACACCATATATTTT
NA	few	TRBJ2-3	16	TRBV9	CASSPLGALSTDTQYF	TGTGCCAGCAGCCCTCTGGGGGCCCTAAGCACAGATACGCAGTATTTT
NA	NA	TRBJ2-7	16	TRBV20-1	CSARDIRPINPYEQYF	TGCAGTGCTAGAGACATCAGGCCGATCAACCCCTACGAGCAGTACTTC
TRBD1	few	TRBJ2-1	17	TRBV5-1	CASSFGLGQPGDNEQFF	TGCGCCAGCAGCTTTGGTTTGGGACAGCCTGGAGACAATGAGCAGTTCTTC
TRBD1	few	TRBJ1-2	13	TRBV5-6	CASSLDRVNGYTF	TGTGCCAGCAGTCTCGACAGGGTCAATGGCTACACCTTC
NA	NA	TRBJ2-1	16	TRBV12-3/TRBV12-4	CASSYKGVTTYNEQFF	TGTGCCAGCAGCTACAAGGGGGTGACAACCTACAATGAGCAGTTCTTC
NA	many	TRBJ1-6	15	TRBV27	CASSLGPANNSPLHF	TGTGCCAGCAGTTTAGGTCCAGCAAATAATTCACCCCTCCACTTT
NA	many	TRBJ2-3	12	TRBV11-2	CASSLNVDTQYF	TGTGCCAGCAGCTTAAATGTGGATACGCAGTATTTT
TRBD1	many	TRBJ1-1	14	TRBV5-1	CASSGQGWNTEAFF	TGCGCCAGCAGCGGACAGGGTTGGAACACTGAAGCTTTCTTT
NA	NA	TRBJ1-2	13	TRBV7-2	CASSIRTDDGYTF	TGTGCCAGCAGCATTAGGACAGACGATGGCTACACCTTC
NA	NA	TRBJ2-1	13	TRBV24-1	CATKGGGHNEQFF	TGTGCCACCAAGGGGGGCGGACACAATGAGCAGTTCTTC
NA	few	TRBJ2-7	16	TRBV7-8	CASSLTPQGGTYEQYF	TGTGCCAGCAGCCTTACGCCCCAGGGGGGTACCTACGAGCAGTACTTC
TRBD2	NA	TRBJ2-1	14	TRBV6-2/TRBV6-3	CASKAGGGNNEQFF	TGTGCCAGCAAGGCGGGGGGGGGTAACAATGAGCAGTTCTTC
NA	few	TRBJ2-3	12	TRBV14	CASSPSIDTQYF	TGTGCCAGCAGCCCCTCGATAGATACGCAGTATTTT
NA	few	TRBJ1-2	16	TRBV4-2	CASSQDHAGVLGGYTF	TGTGCCAGCAGCCAAGATCACGCAGGGGTCTTGGGGGGCTACACCTTC
TRBD2	many	TRBJ2-1	17	TRBV14	CASSQVLGTRAYNEQFF	TGTGCCAGCAGCCAAGTATTAGGGACTAGGGCGTACAATGAGCAGTTCTTC
TRBD1	many	TRBJ2-7	13	TRBV4-2	CASQRDRGGEQYF	TGTGCCAGCCAACGGGACAGGGGTGGCGAGCAGTACTTC
TRBD1	many	TRBJ1-2	14	TRBV7-9	CASSYPGGEYGYTF	TGTGCCAGCAGCTATCCAGGGGGCGAGTATGGCTACACCTTC
NA	many	TRBJ2-3	13	TRBV14	CASSQTGADTQYF	TGTGCCAGCAGTCAGACTGGGGCAGATACGCAGTATTTT
NA	few	TRBJ1-2	13	TRBV4-2	CASSQGTRGGYTF	TGTGCCAGCAGCCAGGGTACGAGGGGAGGCTACACCTTC
NA	few	TRBJ2-5	15	TRBV24-1	CATSDPQEARETQYF	TGTGCCACCAGTGATCCTCAGGAGGCACGGGAGACCCAGTACTTC
TRBD1	many	TRBJ1-5	15	TRBV5-1	CASSSTGGESQPQHF	TGCGCCAGCAGCTCCACAGGGGGCGAGAGTCAGCCCCAGCATTTT
TRBD1	NA	TRBJ2-7	15	TRBV7-8	CASSLARTGNYEQYF	TGTGCCAGCAGCTTAGCGAGGACAGGGAACTACGAGCAGTACTTC
NA	NA	TRBJ2-5	12	TRBV7-9	CASHPPQETQYF	TGTGCCAGCCATCCCCCTCAAGAGACCCAGTACTTC
NA	few	TRBJ2-2	14	TRBV12-3/TRBV12-4	CASSWEGSTGELFF	TGTGCCAGCAGTTGGGAAGGGAGCACCGGGGAGCTGTTTTTT
NA	many	TRBJ2-5	17	TRBV5-1	CASSLGGFLRDRQTQYF	TGCGCCAGCAGCTTGGGAGGTTTTCTTCGGGATCGTCAGACCCAGTACTTC
NA	few	TRBJ1-1	11	TRBV30	CAWNRDTEAFF	TGTGCCTGGAATAGAGACACTGAAGCTTTCTTT
TRBD1	few	TRBJ1-2	15	TRBV27	CASSFVGQGARGYTF	TGTGCCAGCAGTTTCGTGGGACAGGGGGCACGAGGCTACACCTTC
TRBD2	NA	TRBJ2-3	15	TRBV20-1	CSAIPRTSGSDTQYF	TGCAGTGCCATACCGAGGACTAGCGGTTCAGATACGCAGTATTTT
TRBD1	many	TRBJ1-4	14	TRBV5-1	CASNRTGGNEKLFF	TGCGCCAGCAACCGGACAGGGGGCAATGAAAAACTGTTTTTT
NA	many	TRBJ2-5	14	TRBV20-1	CSAIPGGRQETQYF	TGCAGTGCTATTCCCGGAGGGCGACAAGAGACCCAGTACTTC
NA	NA	TRBJ2-1	15	TRBV20-1	CSARVTSGVNREQFF	TGCAGTGCTAGAGTAACCAGCGGAGTAAACCGGGAGCAGTTCTTC
NA	many	TRBJ2-5	16	TRBV12-3/TRBV12-4	CASSFVRIQDGETQYF	TGTGCCAGCAGTTTCGTCCGAATCCAGGACGGCGAGACCCAGTACTTC
NA	few	TRBJ1-3	18	TRBV12-5	CASGLVGTLRHSGNTIYF	TGTGCTAGTGGTTTGGTTGGGACGTTGCGCCACTCTGGAAACACCATATATTTT
TRBD1	few	TRBJ2-7	14	TRBV7-9	CASRGTGGSDEQYF	TGTGCCAGCAGAGGGACAGGGGGAAGCGACGAGCAGTACTTC
NA	many	TRBJ2-7	13	TRBV7-2	CASSPRGVAEQYF	TGTGCCAGCAGCCCGAGAGGGGTAGCCGAGCAGTACTTC
TRBD1	few	TRBJ1-5	15	TRBV18	CASSPYGQGVQPQHF	TGTGCCAGCTCACCCTACGGACAGGGGGTTCAGCCCCAGCATTTT
TRBD1	NA	TRBJ2-7	19	TRBV30	CAWSPPTGGQFTPSYEQYF	TGTGCCTGGAGTCCACCCACAGGGGGACAGTTTACTCCCTCCTACGAGCAGTACTTC
TRBD1	NA	TRBJ1-2	15	TRBV5-4	CASSFDLGTGQGYTF	TGTGCCAGCAGCTTCGATTTGGGGACAGGGCAAGGCTACACCTTC
NA	NA	TRBJ2-7	13	TRBV7-2	CASSPGIRREQYF	TGTGCCAGCAGCCCCGGGATAAGGCGAGAGCAGTACTTC
NA	few	TRBJ1-1	15	TRBV5-1	CASSPTGNMNTEAFF	TGCGCCAGCAGCCCCACGGGAAATATGAACACTGAAGCTTTCTTT